This T cell receptor beta chain stems from a study of CD8 T cells in ankylosing spondylitis. By quantitative 5'-RACE with molecular barcodes, the TCR beta libraries were made. Each CDR3 protein gets one entry after TCRdb re-called the 5' RACE reads with MiXCR. The sample lists 50,000 or so distinct CDR3 sequences; 6% to 7.5% were seen once. General study points: Roughly eight highly homologous variants made up a TCR beta motif, and this motif appeared characteristic of ankylosing spondylitis blood. In reactive arthritis synovial fluid and blood, some motif variants had been reported before. Clones linked to disease were reported to show significant enrichment in matched ankylosing spondylitis synovial fluid.

This clonotype was detected ten times or more. What it binds is unknown. The receptor's source is a female donor with ankylosing spondylitis or in good health (not recorded which). The source material was blood, either unsorted or a sorted T cell fraction (not recorded which).

The CDR3 DNA reads as TGCAGTGCTAGTTCCGGACCCGACTATGGCTACACCTTC. Translated, it gives CSASSGPDYGYTF. The gene calls are TRBV20-1 and TRBJ1-2; D not certain. V lost 3 bases and J 3 bases, leaving 11 bases between the germline ends. The CDR3 spans 13 residues. Per germline, CDR1 DFQATT and CDR2 SNEGSKA (reference sequence).